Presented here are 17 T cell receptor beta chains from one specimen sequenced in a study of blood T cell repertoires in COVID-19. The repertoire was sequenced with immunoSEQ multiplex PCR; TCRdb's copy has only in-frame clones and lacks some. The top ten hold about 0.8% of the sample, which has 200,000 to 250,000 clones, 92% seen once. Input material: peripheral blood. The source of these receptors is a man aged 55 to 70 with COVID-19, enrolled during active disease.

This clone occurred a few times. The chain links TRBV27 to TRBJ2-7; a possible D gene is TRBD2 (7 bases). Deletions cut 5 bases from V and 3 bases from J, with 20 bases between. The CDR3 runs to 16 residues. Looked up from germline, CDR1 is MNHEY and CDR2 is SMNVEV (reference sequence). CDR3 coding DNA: TGTGCCAGCAGTCCCGACCCGGCGGGGGCTTACTACGAGCAGTACTTC. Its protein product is CASSPDPAGAYYEQYF.

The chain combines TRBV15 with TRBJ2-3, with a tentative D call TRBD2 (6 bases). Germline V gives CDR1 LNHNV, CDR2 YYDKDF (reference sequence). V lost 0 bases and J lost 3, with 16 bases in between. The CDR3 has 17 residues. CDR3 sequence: CATSRDGGEKGTDTQYF. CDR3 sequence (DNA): TGTGCCACCAGCAGAGATGGAGGGGAGAAGGGAACAGATACGCAGTATTTT.

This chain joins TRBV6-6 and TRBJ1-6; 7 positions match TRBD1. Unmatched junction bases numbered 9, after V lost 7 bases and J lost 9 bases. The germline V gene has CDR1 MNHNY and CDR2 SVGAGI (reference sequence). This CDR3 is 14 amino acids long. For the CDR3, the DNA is TGTGCCAGCACGCCAACAGGGGAGAGTTCACCCCTCCACTTT. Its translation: CASTPTGESSPLHF.

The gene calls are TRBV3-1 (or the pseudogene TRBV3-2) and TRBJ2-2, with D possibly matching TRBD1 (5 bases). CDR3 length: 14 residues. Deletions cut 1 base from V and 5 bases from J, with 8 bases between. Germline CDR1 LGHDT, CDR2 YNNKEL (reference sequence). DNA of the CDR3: TGTGCCAGCAGCCAAGGGACATTAACCGGGGAGCTGTTTTTT. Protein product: CASSQGTLTGELFF.

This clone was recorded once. CDR3: CASSLTDFTDTQYF. CDR3 DNA sequence: TGTGCCAGCAGCTTAACTGACTTTACAGATACGCAGTATTTT. The J gene is TRBJ2-3, the V gene TRBV7-3; unclear D gene. Looked up from germline, CDR1 is SGHTA and CDR2 is FQGTGA. V lost 0 bases to trimming and J lost 3 bases, with 7 bases between them. This CDR3 region has 14 residues.

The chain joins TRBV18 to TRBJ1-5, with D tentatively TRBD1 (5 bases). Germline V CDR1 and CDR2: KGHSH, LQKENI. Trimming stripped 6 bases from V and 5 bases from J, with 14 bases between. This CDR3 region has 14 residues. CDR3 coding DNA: TGTGCCAGCTCTCGCGGGACCCTCGATCAGCCCCAGCATTTT. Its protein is CASSRGTLDQPQHF.

As DNA, the CDR3 is TGTGCCAGCAGCTCGGGGTCGCGGGGATCATACGAGCAGTACTTC. This gives the protein CASSSGSRGSYEQYF. The rearrangement uses TRBV7-2 and TRBJ2-7; TRBD2 is a possible D gene (6 bases). Germline V lookup: CDR1 SGHTA, CDR2 FQGNSA. V lost 4 bases, J lost 4 bases, and 17 bases lay in between. This CDR3 spans 15 amino acids.

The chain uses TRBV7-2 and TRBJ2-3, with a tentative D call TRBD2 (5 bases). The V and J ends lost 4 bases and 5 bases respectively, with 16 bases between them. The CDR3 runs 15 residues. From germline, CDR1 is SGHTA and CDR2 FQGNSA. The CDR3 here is CASSYGRRARDTQYF. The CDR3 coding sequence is TGTGCCAGCAGCTACGGACGGCGGGCTAGAGATACGCAGTATTTT.

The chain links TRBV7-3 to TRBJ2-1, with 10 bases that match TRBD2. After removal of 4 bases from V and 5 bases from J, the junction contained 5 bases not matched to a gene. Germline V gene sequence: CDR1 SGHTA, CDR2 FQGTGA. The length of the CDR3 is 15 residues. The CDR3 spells CASSSSSGGHNEQFF. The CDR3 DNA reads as TGTGCCAGCAGCTCATCTAGCGGGGGACACAATGAGCAGTTCTTC.

The CDR3 reads CASSLEWSTTNEKLFF. DNA of the CDR3: TGTGCCAGCAGCTTAGAGTGGAGTACGACTAATGAAAAACTGTTTTTT. The chain has TRBV7-2 and TRBJ1-4; D is unresolved. This CDR3 is 16 amino acids long. Looked up from germline, CDR1 is SGHTA and CDR2 is FQGNSA. The V end was cut by 1 base, the J end by 2 bases, with 11 bases between.

CDR3 nucleotides: TGTGCCAGCAGTCGGACTAGCGGGCGTACGAACACCGGGGAGCTGTTTTTT. Translating it yields CASSRTSGRTNTGELFF. This chain connects TRBV6-6 to TRBJ2-2; 11 bases align to TRBD2. There are 17 residues in the CDR3. Germline V gene lookup returns CDR1 MNHNY and CDR2 SVGAGI (reference sequence). J gave up 0 bases and V 5 bases, and 5 bases lay outside the gene matches.

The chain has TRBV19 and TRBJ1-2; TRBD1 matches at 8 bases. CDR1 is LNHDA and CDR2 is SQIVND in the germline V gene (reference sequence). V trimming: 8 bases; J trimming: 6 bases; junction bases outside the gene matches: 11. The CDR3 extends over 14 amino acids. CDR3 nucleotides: TGTGCCAGTTGGGGGGGACAGGCTGTCGATGGCTACACCTTC. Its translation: CASWGGQAVDGYTF.

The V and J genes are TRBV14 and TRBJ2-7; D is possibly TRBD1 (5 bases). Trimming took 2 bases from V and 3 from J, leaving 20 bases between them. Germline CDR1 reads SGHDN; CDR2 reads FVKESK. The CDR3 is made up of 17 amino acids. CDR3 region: CASSQLIQGSLNYEQYF. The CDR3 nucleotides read TGTGCCAGCAGCCAACTGATTCAGGGCAGCCTCAACTACGAGCAGTACTTC.

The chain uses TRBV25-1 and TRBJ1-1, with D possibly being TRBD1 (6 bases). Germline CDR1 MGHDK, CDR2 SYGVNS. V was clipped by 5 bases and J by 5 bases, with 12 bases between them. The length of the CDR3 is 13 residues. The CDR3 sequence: CASSRATGTEAFF. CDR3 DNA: TGTGCCAGCAGTCGCGCTACAGGGACTGAAGCTTTCTTT.

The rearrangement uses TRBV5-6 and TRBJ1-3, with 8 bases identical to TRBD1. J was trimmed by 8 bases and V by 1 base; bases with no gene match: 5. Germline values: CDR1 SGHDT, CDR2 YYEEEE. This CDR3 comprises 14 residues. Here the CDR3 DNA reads TGTGCCAGCAGCTTGACAGGGGGACAGGACACCATATATTTT. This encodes CASSLTGGQDTIYF. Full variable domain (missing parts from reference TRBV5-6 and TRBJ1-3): DAGVTQSPTHLIKTRGQQVTLRCSPKSGHDTVSWYQQALGQGPQFIFQYYEEEERQRGNFPDRFSGHQFPNYSSELNVNALLLGDSALYLCASSLTGGQDTIYFGEGSWLTVV.

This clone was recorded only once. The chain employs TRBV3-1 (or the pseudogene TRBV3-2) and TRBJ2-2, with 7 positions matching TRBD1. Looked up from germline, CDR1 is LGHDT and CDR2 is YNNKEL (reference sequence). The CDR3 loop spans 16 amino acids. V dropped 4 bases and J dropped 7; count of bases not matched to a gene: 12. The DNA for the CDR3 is TGTGCCAGCAGCCTTCGATTGACAGGGAAGGGCGGGGAGCTGTTTTTT. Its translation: CASSLRLTGKGGELFF.

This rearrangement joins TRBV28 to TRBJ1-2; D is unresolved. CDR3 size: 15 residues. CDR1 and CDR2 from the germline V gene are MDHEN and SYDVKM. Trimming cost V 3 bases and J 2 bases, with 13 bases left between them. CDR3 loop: CASSFPRLGNYGYTF. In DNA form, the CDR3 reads TGTGCCAGCAGTTTCCCCCGGCTAGGAAACTATGGCTACACCTTC.